These 24 T cell receptor beta chains originate from one sample sequenced in a study of T cell repertoires in cytomegalovirus infection (dated 2019 in TCRdb). Sequencing relied on an Illumina HiSeq 1500. Using fastp at Q25 and MiXCR, TCRdb reprocessed the public reads and kept productive beta chains. Duplicate CDR3 protein sequences are folded into a single record with the most common DNA and genes. Recorded for this sample are 200,000 to 300,000 distinct CDR3 sequences; approximately 13% of them occurred a single time. The ten top clones hold 1.5% to 2% of the sample. The sequencing sample was made of PBMCs. These receptors originate from a human donor in good health (CMV status not recorded). Some clones in this sample may be carry-over from other donors' samples.

This clonotype was seen a few times. V is TRBV14 and J is TRBJ2-1; D remains unclear. There are 14 residues in the CDR3. Germline V gene data show CDR1 as SGHDN and CDR2 as FVKESK. V shed 1 base and J shed 3 bases, with 7 bases lying between them. The CDR3 spells CASSQGQVYNEQFF. CDR3 DNA sequence: TGTGCCAGCAGCCAAGGGCAGGTCTACAATGAGCAGTTCTTC.

This clonotype was seen ten or more times. The rearrangement uses TRBV6-2 or TRBV6-3 and TRBJ2-5; D is uncertain. Trimming shortened V by 5 bases and J by 3 bases, and 16 bases separated the two germline ends. The CDR3 contains 15 residues. Germline CDR1 and CDR2: MNHEY and SVGEGT. This CDR3 reads CASSPHDSVEETQYF. Here the CDR3 DNA reads TGTGCCAGCAGTCCTCATGATAGTGTGGAAGAGACCCAGTACTTC.

The chain is built from TRBV20-1 and TRBJ2-3, with D unresolved. CDR1 is DFQATT and CDR2 is SNEGSKA in the germline V gene (reference sequence). The V and J ends lost 4 bases and 2 bases respectively, with 7 bases between them. The CDR3 sequence is 12 residues long. Here the CDR3 DNA reads TGCAGTGCTACCCCGCTCACAGATACGCAGTATTTT. Translation gives CSATPLTDTQYF.

A few counts support this clonotype. The chain recombines TRBV14 with TRBJ2-5; TRBD2 matches 9 bases. Trimming took 1 base from V and 5 from J; bases not matched to a gene: 8. The CDR3 runs 16 residues. CDR1 is SGHDN and CDR2 is FVKESK in the germline V gene. The CDR3 sequence is CASSQVRGRGRETQYF. The CDR3 DNA sequence: TGTGCCAGCAGCCAAGTCCGCGGGAGGGGTAGGGAGACCCAGTACTTC.

This clonotype was seen many times. The CDR3 DNA follows: TGTGCCAGCAGCTTAAGTAGTTCCTACGAGCAGTACTTC. This sequence encodes CASSLSSSYEQYF. The chain is built from TRBV7-2 and TRBJ2-7; D gene unclear. There are 13 residues in the CDR3. The germline gives CDR1 SGHTA, CDR2 FQGNSA. Trimming took off 2 bases at V and 1 base at J, with 6 bases between the two ends.

This clonotype was seen ten or more times. V is TRBV19 and J is TRBJ2-7, with 9 bases identical to TRBD1. The germline gives CDR1 LNHDA, CDR2 SQIVND (reference sequence). The CDR3 runs 16 residues. V trimming: 10 bases; J trimming: 2 bases; junction bases outside the gene matches: 15. The CDR3 region is CATIPASGQGPYEQYF. The CDR3, as DNA: TGTGCCACGATACCGGCGTCGGGACAGGGTCCCTACGAGCAGTACTTC.

This clonotype has at least ten counts. The V gene is TRBV7-2, the J gene TRBJ2-5; maybe TRBD1 (6 bases). V gave up 1 base and J gave up 5 bases, with 11 bases separating them. The CDR3 runs to 14 residues. CDR1 and CDR2 (germline): SGHTA, FQGNSA. CDR3 nucleotide sequence: TGTGCCAGCAGCTTAGAGGGGACACCGGAGACCCAGTACTTC. Its translation: CASSLEGTPETQYF.

Points on this clonotype: Possible read error: a much larger clone is one base away. The J gene is TRBJ1-2, the V gene TRBV5-6; D unresolved. The CDR3 contains 13 residues. The ends were cut back, 0 bases at V and 2 bases at J, with 5 bases in the middle. From germline, CDR1 is SGHDT and CDR2 YYEEEE. CDR3 region: CASSLGSNYGYTF. CDR3 DNA sequence: TGTGCCAGCAGCTTGGGCAGCAACTATGGCTACACCTTC. Using reference TRBV5-6 and TRBJ1-2 for the parts outside the CDR3, the full variable domain is DAGVTQSPTHLIKTRGQQVTLRCSPKSGHDTVSWYQQALGQGPQFIFQYYEEEERQRGNFPDRFSGHQFPNYSSELNVNALLLGDSALYLCASSLGSNYGYTFGSGTRLTVV.

This clonotype was recorded at least ten times. The rearrangement uses TRBV7-2 and TRBJ2-5, with 12 nucleotides matching TRBD2. V lost 8 bases and J lost 5; bases outside the gene matches: 9. CDR1 is SGHTA, CDR2 FQGNSA, per germline. CDR3 length: 15 residues. The CDR3 region has the DNA TGTGCCAGCGGGGGGGGGACTAGCGGGTGGGAGACCCAGTACTTC. Its protein product is CASGGGTSGWETQYF.

The chain has TRBV20-1 and TRBJ1-1; D possibly corresponds to TRBD1 (5 bases). The V end lost 6 bases, the J end lost 3 bases, and 11 bases lay between the germline ends. Germline values: CDR1 DFQATT, CDR2 SNEGSKA (reference sequence). This CDR3 contains 12 residues. Here the CDR3 reads CSASRADTEAFF. The CDR3 DNA reads TGCAGTGCAAGCAGGGCAGACACTGAAGCTTTCTTT.

The chain is built from TRBV5-3 and TRBJ2-5; 7 positions match TRBD2. TRBV5-3 is classed as an ORF, of uncertain function. The V segment lost 8 bases and the J segment 5 bases; nucleotides outside the gene matches: 12. This CDR3 is 14 amino acids long. The CDR3 DNA is TGTGCCAGCTCGATGGGAGCGGGGATGGAGACCCAGTACTTC. Protein product: CASSMGAGMETQYF.

This clonotype was recorded at least ten times. The CDR3 sequence: CASSSETGFDEQYF. CDR3 in DNA: TGTGCCAGCAGCTCTGAGACAGGGTTCGACGAGCAGTACTTC. This rearrangement joins TRBV7-2 to TRBJ2-7; 7 bases map to TRBD1. This CDR3 spans 14 amino acids. The germline V gene has CDR1 SGHTA and CDR2 FQGNSA. The V segment lost 4 bases and the J segment 5 bases; nucleotides outside the gene matches: 8.

In this sample, this clonotype turned up many times. The genes are TRBV6-2 or TRBV6-3 and TRBJ2-7, with no clear D. The V gene's germline CDR1 is MNHEY and CDR2 SVGEGT. With 8 bases removed from V and 0 bases from J, the gap between germline ends came to 11 bases. This CDR3 is built from 13 residues. CDR3 sequence: CASRRPSSYEQYF. The DNA of the CDR3 is TGTGCCAGCCGTCGACCAAGCTCCTACGAGCAGTACTTC.

The rearrangement uses TRBV28 and TRBJ1-5; D gene ambiguous. Germline loops: CDR1 MDHEN, CDR2 SYDVKM. The CDR3 consists of 13 residues. Between the trimmed V and J ends, which lost 5 bases and 5 bases, there was a span of 10 bases. CDR3 DNA sequence: TGTGCCAGCAGTGGACCTTTTGATCAGCCCCAGCATTTT. Its protein product is CASSGPFDQPQHF.

This clonotype was recorded many times. The J gene is TRBJ2-3, the V gene TRBV11-2, with D tentatively TRBD1 or TRBD2 (5 bases each). Germline CDR1 reads SGHAT; CDR2 reads FQNNGV. This CDR3 has 15 amino acids. Between the trimmed V and J ends, which lost 3 bases and 0 bases, there was a span of 10 bases. The CDR3 protein is CASSLRGPSTDTQYF. The CDR3 DNA sequence: TGTGCCAGCAGCTTGAGGGGCCCTAGCACAGATACGCAGTATTTT.

This clonotype came up many times. V is TRBV28 and J is TRBJ2-7; possibly TRBD2 for D (5 bases). Germline CDR1 is MDHEN and CDR2 is SYDVKM. The CDR3 covers 14 residues. V lost 2 bases to trimming and J lost 3 bases, with 11 bases between them. CDR3 residues: CASSLGEILYEQYF. The CDR3 nucleotides are TGTGCCAGCAGTTTAGGGGAGATACTCTACGAGCAGTACTTC. Based on the CDR3 plus reference TRBV28 and TRBJ2-7, the full variable domain is DVKVTQSSRYLVKRTGEKVFLECVQDMDHENMFWYRQDPGLGLRLIYFSYDVKMKEKGDIPEGYSVSREKKERFSLILESASTNQTSMYLCASSLGEILYEQYFGPGTRLTVT.

Note on this clonotype: The junction departs from germline at one end; a sequencing error may be responsible. This rearrangement joins TRBV29-1 to TRBJ1-2, with 9 bases lining up with TRBD1. Germline V gene lookup returns CDR1 SQVTM and CDR2 ANQGSEA. The CDR3 is 13 residues long. CDR3 protein: CSVQDRGSYGYPF. The CDR3 coding sequence is TGCAGCGTCCAGGACAGGGGATCTTATGGCTACCCCTTC.

This clonotype was detected many times. The chain links TRBV7-2 to TRBJ2-3; D is uncertain. Germline lookup yields CDR1 SGHTA and CDR2 FQGNSA. V lost 5 bases and J 3 bases, leaving 6 bases between the germline ends. The CDR3 is 12 residues long. In DNA form, the CDR3 reads TGTGCCAGCAGCCGGACGACAGATACGCAGTATTTT. Its protein product is CASSRTTDTQYF.

The V gene is TRBV7-9, the J gene TRBJ2-1; tentatively, D is TRBD2 (6 bases). The germline CDR1 and CDR2 sequences are SEHNR and FQNEAQ (reference sequence). V was trimmed by 5 bases and J by 7 bases, leaving 12 bases between them. The CDR3 runs 13 residues. The CDR3 DNA sequence: TGTGCCAGCAGCCCACCCAGCGGGAATGAGCAGTTCTTC. This translates into CASSPPSGNEQFF.

This clonotype was seen a few times. The chain carries TRBV19 and TRBJ2-6; TRBD1 matches at 9 bases. CDR3 size: 17 residues. From germline, CDR1 is LNHDA and CDR2 SQIVND (reference sequence). The J segment lost 2 bases and the V segment lost 9 bases, leaving 11 bases of the junction unmatched. Here the CDR3 DNA reads TGTGCCAGCGGGACAGGGTCCTTCACCACTGGGGCCAACGTCCTGACTTTC. Its protein product is CASGTGSFTTGANVLTF.

The V and J genes are TRBV29-1 and TRBJ2-1, with D hard to call. This CDR3 is built from 13 residues. Germline V gene sequence: CDR1 SQVTM, CDR2 ANQGSEA. V lost 7 bases and J lost 7, with 17 bases in between. CDR3 coding DNA: TGCAGCGCCCACGTGGGTGCAGGTAATGAGCAGTTCTTC. Its translation is CSAHVGAGNEQFF.

This clonotype was counted ten times or more. This chain uses TRBV7-2 with TRBJ1-3; D unresolved. V was cut by 1 base and J by 4 bases, with 11 bases left in between. There are 15 residues in the CDR3. Germline loops: CDR1 SGHTA, CDR2 FQGNSA. The CDR3 loop is CASSLGGGEGNTIYF. The CDR3 nucleotides read TGTGCCAGCAGCTTAGGAGGCGGGGAAGGAAACACCATATATTTT.

The sample holds a few counts of this clonotype. V usage is TRBV6-2 or TRBV6-3 and J usage is TRBJ1-5, with D perhaps TRBD1 (5 bases). Germline V gene sequence: CDR1 MNHEY, CDR2 SVGEGT. The CDR3 runs 14 residues. V was shortened by 7 bases and J by 7 bases, with 17 bases between the two germline ends. CDR3 sequence (DNA): TGTGCCAGCACTCGCGGGGCAGGCGGACAGCCCCAGCATTTT. Its protein is CASTRGAGGQPQHF.

The chain joins TRBV29-1 to TRBJ1-2; no reliable D call. The V gene's germline CDR1 is SQVTM and CDR2 ANQGSEA. The CDR3 extends over 12 amino acids. Between the trimmed V and J ends, which lost 6 bases and 1 base, there was a span of 9 bases. The CDR3: CSVANSNYGYTF. CDR3 bases: TGCAGCGTCGCCAACAGTAACTATGGCTACACCTTC.